The clone carrying this T cell receptor (beta chain) was counted only a few times. Its cognate antigen is unknown. Trimming shortened V by 4 bases and J by 5 bases, and 6 bases separated the two germline ends. There are 11 residues in the CDR3. Germline CDR1 and CDR2: SGDLS and YYNGEE. These data are taken from a study of cytomegalovirus exposure and HLA in healthy donors. The PCR used 60 Vbeta and 13 Jbeta primers. Assay used: immunoSEQ multiplex PCR; TCRdb lists only in-frame clones, some missing. The data show over 250,000 clones, with more than 55% seen just once and about 2.2% held by the top ten. Study findings and constraints: Later analysis found that TCR beta chains associated with HLA were more clonally expanded than other, equally common chains. Three chains tied to CMV proved CMV antigen-specific in vitro. Diagnosis of cytomegalovirus status made by the classifier reportedly showed high specificity and sensitivity. There were some V segments, including TRBV6-2 and TRBV6-3, excluded as indistinguishable.

The sequenced sample consisted of PBMCs. This TCR derives from a female donor in good health and CMV-seronegative. This chain connects TRBV9 to TRBJ1-2; D is uncertain. The CDR3 region has the DNA TGTGCCAGCAGCAGCAGGTATGGCTACACCTTC. It yields the protein CASSSRYGYTF.